Listed below are T cell receptor beta chains from one sample, sequenced in a study of cytomegalovirus exposure and HLA in healthy donors. Profiled with immunoSEQ multiplex PCR; TCRdb holds only in-frame clones, not every one. There are 120,000 to 150,000 clones in the sample; over 60% occur only once, and under 2% lies in the top ten. The specimen sequenced was PBMCs. The receptors here all came from a female donor in good health and CMV-seronegative. Each CDR3 is given with its conserved first and last residue. The order of the fields is clone size, J gene, V gene, D gene, CDR3 length, CDR3 DNA, CDR3 protein. A D gene is named only where the DNA matches it firmly. A clone size is listed for some rows: how often the clone was seen (once, few, many), or a class if it is expanded.

NA	TRBJ1-5	TRBV21-1	NA	16	TGTGCCAGCAGCATCAGAACAGGGTTCGGCAATCAGCCCCAGCATTTT	CASSIRTGFGNQPQHF
NA	TRBJ2-7	TRBV10-2	NA	14	TGCGCCAGCAGTGGACAGGATATCGGATACGAGCAGTACTTC	CASSGQDIGYEQYF
NA	TRBJ1-2	TRBV15	TRBD1	15	TGTGCCACCAGCAGTACAGGGGAATTGAGCTATGGCTACACCTTC	CATSSTGELSYGYTF
NA	TRBJ1-2	TRBV5-4	NA	13	TGTGCCAGCAGGGACGACAGTTTCTATGGCTACACCTTC	CASRDDSFYGYTF
NA	TRBJ2-7	TRBV7-8	NA	12	TGTGCCAGCAGCACCCACACCTACGAGCAGTACTTC	CASSTHTYEQYF
NA	TRBJ2-7	TRBV5-6	NA	12	TGTGCCAGCAGCTTCGGGGTCTACGAGCAGTACTTC	CASSFGVYEQYF
NA	TRBJ2-5	TRBV30	NA	13	TGTGCCTGGGGCATCCGTGTTCAAGAGACCCAGTACTTC	CAWGIRVQETQYF
few	TRBJ2-2	TRBV7-9	NA	12	TGTGCCAGCAGGACGAGAGGGGGGGAGCTGTTTTTT	CASRTRGGELFF
once	TRBJ1-5	TRBV21-1	NA	17	TGTGCCAGCAGCCTCTGTCGGGGACAGCTCATCAATCAGCCCCAGCATTTT	CASSLCRGQLINQPQHF
NA	TRBJ2-1	TRBV27	TRBD1	14	TGTGCCAGCCGCGACCCGGGACAGCAAAATGAGCAGTTCTTC	CASRDPGQQNEQFF
NA	TRBJ2-3	TRBV6-5	NA	16	TGTGCCAGCAGTTACTCGAAACGGACAGTAACAGATACGCAGTATTTT	CASSYSKRTVTDTQYF
NA	TRBJ2-1	TRBV2	TRBD2	18	TGTGCCAGCACCCCGGGACTAGCGGGAGGAGCCTCCTACAATGAGCAGTTCTTC	CASTPGLAGGASYNEQFF
few	TRBJ1-3	TRBV19	NA	13	TGTGCCAGTAGTGATACTGGCCGGGACACCATATATTTT	CASSDTGRDTIYF
NA	TRBJ2-7	TRBV5-1	NA	14	TGCGCCAGCAGTCACACCACAGGGAGCCACGAGCAGTACTTC	CASSHTTGSHEQYF
few	TRBJ1-1	TRBV28	NA	12	TGTGCCAGCAGTTTTAGGGGGTTGGACGAGATCTTT	CASSFRGLDEIF
NA	TRBJ2-7	TRBV7-3	TRBD2	15	TGTGCCAGCAGCAGGACTAGCGGGGGAGGGTACGAGCAGTACTTC	CASSRTSGGGYEQYF
once	TRBJ1-1	TRBV7-3	TRBD1	16	TGTGCCAGCAGCCTAAGGGGAGGTCAGGGGGCCACTGAAGCTTTCTTT	CASSLRGGQGATEAFF
NA	TRBJ1-2	TRBV7-9	NA	12	TGTGCCACTCGAACAGGGATTGACGGCTACACCTTC	CATRTGIDGYTF
NA	TRBJ1-1	TRBV5-1	NA	14	TGCGCCAGCAGCTCAGGACACTCTTACACTGAAGCTTTCTTT	CASSSGHSYTEAFF
NA	TRBJ1-1	TRBV5-4	NA	14	TGTGCCAGCAGCGACGGGGGGGCGAACACTGAAGCTTTCTTT	CASSDGGANTEAFF
NA	TRBJ1-3	TRBV5-1	NA	13	TGCGCCAGCAGCTTGGATCCTGGAGGCACCATATATTTT	CASSLDPGGTIYF
NA	TRBJ2-5	TRBV19	TRBD1	12	TGTGCCAGCTGGGACAGGGGATGGACCCAGTACTTC	CASWDRGWTQYF
NA	TRBJ2-1	TRBV5-8	NA	16	TGTGCCAGCAGCCCTATAGGGTCGGGGGTATACAATGAGCAGTTCTTC	CASSPIGSGVYNEQFF
NA	TRBJ2-7	TRBV15	NA	14	TGTGCCACCAGCAGAGATATCGGAGACTACGAGCAGTACTTC	CATSRDIGDYEQYF
NA	TRBJ1-5	TRBV23-1	TRBD1	18	TGCGCCAGCAGTCCCCAGGGGGCTCAGAGCCTTAGCAATCAGCCCCAGCATTTT	CASSPQGAQSLSNQPQHF
NA	TRBJ1-2	TRBV9	NA	13	TGTGCCAGCAGCGTAGTCGGGAACTATGGCTACACCTTC	CASSVVGNYGYTF
NA	TRBJ2-7	TRBV7-2	NA	13	TGTGCCAGCAGCCCCGGGGACTCCTACGAGCAGTACTTC	CASSPGDSYEQYF
few	TRBJ1-1	TRBV6-5	TRBD1	13	TGTGCCAGCAGTTGGACAGGAGCCACTGAAGCTTTCTTT	CASSWTGATEAFF
NA	TRBJ2-7	TRBV6-5	NA	12	TGTGCCAGCAGCCCCGACAGGCGCGAGCAGTACTTC	CASSPDRREQYF
few	TRBJ2-7	TRBV4-1	NA	12	TGCGCCAGCAGCCAAGGAGCGCGCGAGCAGTACTTC	CASSQGAREQYF
few	TRBJ1-1	TRBV7-2	TRBD1	13	TGTGCCAGCAGCTCCCGACAGGGGACTGAAGCTTTCTTT	CASSSRQGTEAFF
NA	TRBJ1-1	TRBV5-4	NA	15	TGTGCCAGCAGCAGTCGGGACACCAGCTCCACTGAAGCTTTCTTT	CASSSRDTSSTEAFF
NA	TRBJ1-4	TRBV7-8	NA	16	TGTGCCAGCAGCTTAGCGAGGCGGGAGAGGAAAGAAAAACTGTTTTTT	CASSLARRERKEKLFF
NA	TRBJ2-1	TRBV5-1	TRBD1	15	TGCGCCAGCAGCTTCGACAGGGCCTCCTACAATGAGCAGTTCTTC	CASSFDRASYNEQFF
NA	TRBJ2-3	TRBV7-7	TRBD2	18	TGTGCTAGCAGCTTATTGTCCCGGGCGGGAGGAAGCACAGATACGCAGTATTTT	CASSLLSRAGGSTDTQYF
NA	TRBJ2-5	TRBV7-7	NA	13	TGTGCCAGCAGTCAACGGGGACTCGGGACCCAGTACTTC	CASSQRGLGTQYF
once	TRBJ2-2	TRBV7-2	NA	14	TGTGCCAGCAGCCCCGGGATAAACACCGGGGAGCTGTTTTTT	CASSPGINTGELFF
NA	TRBJ2-3	TRBV28	NA	13	TGTGCCAGCAGCTCAGGACACCCAGATACGCAGTATTTT	CASSSGHPDTQYF
NA	TRBJ1-3	TRBV2	NA	17	TGTGCCAGCAGTGATGCCCCGGCAGGGCGCTCTGGAAACACCATATATTTT	CASSDAPAGRSGNTIYF
NA	TRBJ2-7	TRBV7-9	NA	12	TGTGCCAGCAGCTTAAATGAGCGCGAGCAGTACTTC	CASSLNEREQYF
NA	TRBJ2-3	TRBV2	TRBD2	15	TGTGCCAGCAGTCTAGCGGGGGGGCCCACAGATACGCAGTATTTT	CASSLAGGPTDTQYF
NA	TRBJ1-3	TRBV6-5	NA	15	TGTGCCAGCAAGAGGGGGTTGGGCTCTGGAAACACCATATATTTT	CASKRGLGSGNTIYF
few	TRBJ1-5	TRBV4-3	NA	14	TGCGCCAGCAAGGCCAGGGTGGATGGTCAGCCCCAGCATTTT	CASKARVDGQPQHF
NA	TRBJ2-7	TRBV27	TRBD1	16	TGTGCCAGCAGTTTTTCCTGGGACAGATTAACCTACGAGCAGTACTTC	CASSFSWDRLTYEQYF
NA	TRBJ1-5	TRBV28	TRBD1	17	TGTGCCAGCAGCGTACGTCGGGACAGGGGCAGCAATCAGCCCCAGCATTTT	CASSVRRDRGSNQPQHF
NA	TRBJ2-7	TRBV6-5	TRBD2	14	TGTGCCAGCAAAGTGGGGACTAGCGGATACGAGCAGTACTTC	CASKVGTSGYEQYF
NA	TRBJ2-7	TRBV18	TRBD1	14	TGTGCCAGCTCACTGGGACAGGGTGGAGCCGAGCAGTACTTC	CASSLGQGGAEQYF
NA	TRBJ2-7	TRBV6-1	TRBD2	13	TGTGCCAGCAGACTAGCGGGTATCTACGAGCAGTACTTC	CASRLAGIYEQYF